The 14 T cell receptor beta chains below come from one sample, sequenced in a study of beta chain features in type 1 diabetes. The sequenced template was cDNA made from the entire isolated RNA. The data were produced by immunoSEQ multiplex PCR, yet TCRdb's version contains in-frame clones alone and is incomplete. The sample yields roughly 370,000 clones, roughly 13% seen once. The specimen was naive CD4+ T cells from blood. All receptors derive from a man aged 30 to 39 in good health.

V is TRBV11-2 and J is TRBJ2-1; the match to TRBD2 covers 13 bases. The CDR3 spans 18 residues. J lost 0 bases, V lost 4 bases, and 6 bases had no gene match. Germline V lookup: CDR1 SGHAT, CDR2 FQNNGV. CDR3 in amino acids: CASSYPRTSGSSYNEQFF. DNA of the CDR3: TGTGCCAGCAGCTACCCCCGGACTAGCGGGAGCTCCTACAATGAGCAGTTCTTC.

The V call is TRBV4-1, the J call TRBJ1-2, with D tentatively TRBD1 (5 bases). Germline loops: CDR1 MGHRA, CDR2 YSYEKL. There are 16 residues in the CDR3. V lost 0 bases and J lost 5, with 16 bases in between. As DNA, the CDR3 is TGCGCCAGCAGCCAAGAAGGTGAGGGACCCCTTTATGGCTACACCTTC. Protein sequence: CASSQEGEGPLYGYTF.

This clone turned up a few times. The V and J genes are TRBV7-2 and TRBJ1-1; D gene uncertain. Trimming shortened V by 3 bases and J by 1 base, and 9 bases separated the two germline ends. CDR1 is SGHTA and CDR2 is FQGNSA in the germline V gene. The CDR3 length is 14 residues. CDR3 coding DNA: TGTGCCAGCAGCTTGAGCAGCAAGAACACTGAAGCTTTCTTT. Protein product: CASSLSSKNTEAFF.

This clone has a handful of counts. The chain couples TRBV7-2 to TRBJ1-4; no definite D call. Germline V gene sequence: CDR1 SGHTA, CDR2 FQGNSA. The CDR3 extends over 12 amino acids. Deletions cut 4 bases from V and 8 bases from J, with 8 bases between. CDR3 nucleotides: TGTGCCAGCAGCTCTCGACAAGAAAAACTGTTTTTT. This gives the protein CASSSRQEKLFF.

The V gene is TRBV6-5, the J gene TRBJ2-3; D is uncertain. Germline CDR1 is MNHEY and CDR2 is SVGAGI. There are 14 residues in the CDR3. The ends were cut back, 0 bases at V and 6 bases at J, with 10 bases in the middle. This chain's CDR3 is CASSYSRAPDTQYF. The DNA of the CDR3 is TGTGCCAGCAGTTACTCTAGGGCACCGGATACGCAGTATTTT.

This clone was observed a handful of times. At one boundary the junction diverges from the germline segment, which might be a read error. The rearrangement joins TRBV10-3 to TRBJ2-3, with D tentatively TRBD2 (6 bases). CDR3 length: 13 residues. Per the germline V gene, CDR1 is ENHRY and CDR2 is SYGVKD. The CDR3 DNA sequence: TGTGCCATCAGTGGAACCCATCAGGGTAGGCGGGAATTT. The encoded protein is CAISGTHQGRREF.

This rearrangement joins TRBV30 to TRBJ1-1, with 7 bases that match TRBD1. The germline CDR1 and CDR2 sequences are GTSNPN and SVGIG (reference sequence). V lost 2 bases and J lost 1; bases outside the gene matches: 16. CDR3 length: 18 residues. CDR3: CAWSSRGQETSWNTEAFF. The CDR3 nucleotides are TGTGCCTGGAGTTCCCGAGGACAGGAAACTAGTTGGAACACTGAAGCTTTCTTT.

This clone has a count of ten or more. V is TRBV25-1 and J is TRBJ2-3; D remains ambiguous. Germline V gene sequence: CDR1 MGHDK, CDR2 SYGVNS. Trimming shortened V by 4 bases and J by 0 bases, and 2 bases separated the two germline ends. This CDR3 is 12 amino acids long. The CDR3: CASSASTDTQYF. CDR3 nucleotides: TGTGCCAGCAGTGCTAGCACAGATACGCAGTATTTT.

The sample holds a few counts of this clone. The chain carries TRBV29-1 and TRBJ1-3, with a tentative D call TRBD1 (5 bases). The CDR3 is 12 residues long. Germline-derived CDR1 and CDR2 are SQVTM and ANQGSEA. The V gene lost 7 bases and the J gene lost 0 bases, with 7 bases spanning the gap. The CDR3 spells CSAGHSGNTIYF. CDR3 nucleotides: TGCAGCGCCGGACACTCTGGAAACACCATATATTTT.

This clone was seen only once. This sequence joins TRBV19 and TRBJ2-7; the match to TRBD2 covers 8 bases. J was trimmed by 4 bases and V by 6 bases; bases with no gene match: 8. Germline V gene data show CDR1 as LNHDA and CDR2 as SQIVND (reference sequence). CDR3 size: 14 residues. Here the CDR3 DNA reads TGTGCCAGTAGGATGCGCGGGGGGTCGTACGAGCAGTACTTC. Translation: CASRMRGGSYEQYF. The full variable domain, rest sourced from reference TRBV19 and TRBJ2-7, is DGGITQSPKYLFRKEGQNVTLSCEQNLNHDAMYWYRQDPGQGLRLIYYSQIVNDFQKGDIAEGYSVSREKKESFPLTVTSAQKNPTAFYLCASRMRGGSYEQYFGPGTRLTVT.

The V gene is TRBV29-1, the J gene TRBJ1-1; TRBD1 aligns across 9 bases. Germline CDR1 SQVTM, CDR2 ANQGSEA. V was pared by 7 bases and J by 1 base, with 10 bases of the junction left unmatched. The CDR3 sequence is 15 residues long. CDR3 in DNA: TGCAGCGCGTTGTGGACAGGGGCCCCGAACACTGAAGCTTTCTTT. Translating gives CSALWTGAPNTEAFF.

The V gene is TRBV4-3, the J gene TRBJ2-5; tentatively, D is TRBD1 (5 bases). The CDR3 loop spans 16 amino acids. The germline V and J ends were trimmed by 4 bases and 4 bases, with 19 bases remaining between them. Germline loops: CDR1 LGHNA, CDR2 YSLEER. The CDR3 DNA follows: TGCGCCAGCAGCCGGGCCGGACACCACACAAGAGAGACCCAGTACTTC. It is translated as CASSRAGHHTRETQYF.

The rearrangement joins TRBV5-1 to TRBJ2-7; D gene unclear. With 0 bases removed from V and 2 bases from J, the gap between germline ends came to 12 bases. This CDR3 comprises 15 residues. The germline gives CDR1 SGHRS, CDR2 YFSETQ. The CDR3 DNA is TGCGCCAGCAGCTTGGACACCTCCGCCGCCTACGAGCAGTACTTC. As protein: CASSLDTSAAYEQYF. Full variable domain (rest looked up from reference TRBV5-1 and TRBJ2-7): KAGVTQTPRYLIKTRGQQVTLSCSPISGHRSVSWYQQTPGQGLQFLFEYFSETQRNKGNFPGRFSGRQFSNSRSEMNVSTLELGDSALYLCASSLDTSAAYEQYFGPGTRLTVT.

This clone was seen many times. The junction shows a germline mismatch at one end, possibly a read error. V and J are TRBV7-9 and TRBJ2-1, with a tentative D call TRBD2 (6 bases). The V gene's germline CDR1 is SEHNR and CDR2 FQNEAQ (reference sequence). The CDR3 consists of 8 residues. Here the CDR3 reads CGSSEQFF. The CDR3 nucleotides are TGCGGGAGCAGTGAGCAGTTCTTC.